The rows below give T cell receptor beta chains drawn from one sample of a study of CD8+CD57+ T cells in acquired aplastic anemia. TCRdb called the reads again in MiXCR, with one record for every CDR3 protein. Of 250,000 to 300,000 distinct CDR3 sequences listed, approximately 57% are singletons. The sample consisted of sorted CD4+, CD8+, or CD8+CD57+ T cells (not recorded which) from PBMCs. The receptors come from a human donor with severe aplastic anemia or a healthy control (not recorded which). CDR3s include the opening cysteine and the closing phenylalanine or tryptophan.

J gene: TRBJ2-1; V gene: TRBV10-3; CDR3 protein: CAIIGSSGGNNEQFF
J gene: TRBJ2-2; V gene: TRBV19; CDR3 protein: CASGTGGFAGELFF
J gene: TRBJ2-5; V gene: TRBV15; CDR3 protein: CATSRDRGEHQPQYF
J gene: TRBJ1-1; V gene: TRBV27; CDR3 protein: CASSLTRAALNTEAFF
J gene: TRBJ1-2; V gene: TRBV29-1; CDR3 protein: CSVEGSAGGYTF
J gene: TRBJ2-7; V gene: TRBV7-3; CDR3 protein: CASSLTGGGTEQYF
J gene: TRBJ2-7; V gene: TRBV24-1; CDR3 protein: CATSPGQGPYEQYF
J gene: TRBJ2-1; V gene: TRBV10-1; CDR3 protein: CATRGGEQFF
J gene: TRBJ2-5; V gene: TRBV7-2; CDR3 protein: CASSLEPGYQETQYF
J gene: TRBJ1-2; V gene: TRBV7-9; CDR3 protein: CASSKRGTAYGYTF
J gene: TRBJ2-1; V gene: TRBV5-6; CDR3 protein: CASSDPGQIGGEQFF
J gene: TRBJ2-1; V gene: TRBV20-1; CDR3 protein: CSARINSLAGVYNEQFF
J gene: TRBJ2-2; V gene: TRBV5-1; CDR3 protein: CASMSPPVGELFF
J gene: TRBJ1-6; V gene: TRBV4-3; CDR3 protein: CASSRTGESPLHF
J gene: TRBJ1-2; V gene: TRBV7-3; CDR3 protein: CASSLRDRPYYGYTF
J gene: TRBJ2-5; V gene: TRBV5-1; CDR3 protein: CASSLSVSAQETQYF
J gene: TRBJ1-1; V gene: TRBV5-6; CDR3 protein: CASSVWDRQVTEAFF
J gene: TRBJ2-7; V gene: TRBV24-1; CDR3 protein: CATGEGGGYF
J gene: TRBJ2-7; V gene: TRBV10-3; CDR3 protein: CAISGSTRPYEQYF
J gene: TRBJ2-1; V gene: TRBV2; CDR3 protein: CASSVFTYNEQFF
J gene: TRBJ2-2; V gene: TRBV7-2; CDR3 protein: CASSFTGTGLNTGELFF
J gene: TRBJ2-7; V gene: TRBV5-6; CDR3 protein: CASSRTGDRGPEQYF
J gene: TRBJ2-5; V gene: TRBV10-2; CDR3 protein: CASSENSGNYQETQYF
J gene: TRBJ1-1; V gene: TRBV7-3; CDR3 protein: CASSYDRGNTEAFF
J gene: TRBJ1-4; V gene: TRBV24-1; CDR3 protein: CATIDPTATNEILFF
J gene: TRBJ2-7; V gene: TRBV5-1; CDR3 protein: CASSVRLGEQYF
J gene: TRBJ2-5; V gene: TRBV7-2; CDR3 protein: CASSLNPGQETQYF
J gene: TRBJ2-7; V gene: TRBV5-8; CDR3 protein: CASSQQGAYEQYF
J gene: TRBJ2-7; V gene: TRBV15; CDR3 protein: CATSRALGRGSKHEQYF
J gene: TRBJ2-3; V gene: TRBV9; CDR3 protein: CASNTMGGTDTQYF
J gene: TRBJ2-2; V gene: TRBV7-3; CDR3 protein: CASSLQGAIYNAELFF
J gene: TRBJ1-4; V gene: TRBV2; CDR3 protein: CASSVQGSSSEKLFF
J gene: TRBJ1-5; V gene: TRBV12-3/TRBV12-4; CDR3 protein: CASTISGASSNQPQHF
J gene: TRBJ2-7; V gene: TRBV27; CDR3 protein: CASSPRQGGREQYF
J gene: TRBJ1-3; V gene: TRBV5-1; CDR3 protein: CASSLLAAGQGSSGNTIYF
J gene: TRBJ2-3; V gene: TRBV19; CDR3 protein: CASSIGRRVVDEQYF
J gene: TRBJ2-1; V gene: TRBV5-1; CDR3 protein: CASSLMSGNVEQFF
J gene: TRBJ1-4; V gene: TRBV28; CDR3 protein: CASSYPNRGEKLFF
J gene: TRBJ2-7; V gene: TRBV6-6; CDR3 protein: CASSSSIGVSREQYF
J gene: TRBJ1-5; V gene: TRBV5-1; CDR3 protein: CASSLEGIGNQPQHF
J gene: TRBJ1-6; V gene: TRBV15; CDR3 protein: CATGRGISLGDSPLHF
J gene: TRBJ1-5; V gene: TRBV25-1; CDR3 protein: CASSDWGQPQHF
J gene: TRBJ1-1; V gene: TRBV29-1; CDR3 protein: CSVRRAEAFF
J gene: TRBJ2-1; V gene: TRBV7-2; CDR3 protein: CASSQEGGSYNEQFF
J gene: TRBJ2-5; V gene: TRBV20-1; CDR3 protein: CSARVQGAETQYF
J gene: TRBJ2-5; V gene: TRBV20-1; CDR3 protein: CSAWDRKETQYF
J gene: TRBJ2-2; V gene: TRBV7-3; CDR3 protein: CASSYGLAQSGELFF
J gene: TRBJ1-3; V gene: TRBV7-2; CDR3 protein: CASSLDPLGNTIYF
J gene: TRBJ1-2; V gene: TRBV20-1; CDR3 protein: CSANEGQGRGYTF
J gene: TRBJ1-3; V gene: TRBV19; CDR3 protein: CASSMAGNAPGNTIYF
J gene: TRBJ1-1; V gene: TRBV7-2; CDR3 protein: CASSHKGVNTEAFF